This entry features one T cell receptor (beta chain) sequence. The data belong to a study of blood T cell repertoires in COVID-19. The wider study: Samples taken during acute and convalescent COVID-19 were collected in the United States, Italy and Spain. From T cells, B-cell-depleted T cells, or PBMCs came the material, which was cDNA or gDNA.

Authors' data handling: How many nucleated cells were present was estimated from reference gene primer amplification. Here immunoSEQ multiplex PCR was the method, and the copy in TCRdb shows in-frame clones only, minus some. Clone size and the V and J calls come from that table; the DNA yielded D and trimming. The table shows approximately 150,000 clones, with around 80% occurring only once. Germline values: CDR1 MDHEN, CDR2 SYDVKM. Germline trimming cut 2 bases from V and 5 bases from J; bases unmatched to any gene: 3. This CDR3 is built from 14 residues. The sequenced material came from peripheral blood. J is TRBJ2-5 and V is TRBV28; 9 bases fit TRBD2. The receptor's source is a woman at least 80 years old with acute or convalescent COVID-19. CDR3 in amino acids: CASSLAGGVETQYF. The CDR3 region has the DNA TGTGCCAGCAGTTTAGCGGGGGGGGTGGAGACCCAGTACTTC. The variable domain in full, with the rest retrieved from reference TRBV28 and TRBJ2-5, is DVKVTQSSRYLVKRTGEKVFLECVQDMDHENMFWYRQDPGLGLRLIYFSYDVKMKEKGDIPEGYSVSREKKERFSLILESASTNQTSMYLCASSLAGGVETQYFGPGTRLLVL.